This record looks at one T cell receptor (beta chain) sequence and its context. As yet, its antigen is unknown. Separate from the approximately 670-subject first cohort, the roughly 120-subject validation cohort was the one that the donors belonged to. The data stem from a study of cytomegalovirus exposure and HLA in healthy donors. Assay used: immunoSEQ multiplex PCR; TCRdb lists only in-frame clones, some missing. The sample holds 100,000 or so clones, approximately 90% seen once. General study points: The investigators catalogued 150 to 200 TCR beta chains as cytomegalovirus-associated.

After removal of 6 bases from V and 8 bases from J, the junction contained 16 bases not matched to a gene. The CDR3 extends over 16 amino acids. CDR1 and CDR2 from the germline V gene are MGHDK and SYGVNS. The sequence derives from a woman younger than 35 in good health and CMV-seropositive. The sequenced sample consisted of PBMCs. V and J are TRBV25-1 and TRBJ2-1, with 7 bases matching TRBD1. CDR3 in amino acids: CASSDGQVGIVDEQFF. The CDR3 nucleotides read TGTGCCAGCAGCGACGGACAGGTGGGCATCGTGGATGAGCAGTTCTTC.